Given below is one T cell receptor beta chain in context. What it recognizes is unknown. The data derive from a study of CXCR3-negative and CXCR3-positive naive CD8 T cells. The CDR3 length is 15 residues. Germline CDR1 is SGHKS and CDR2 is YYEKEE (reference sequence). Whole-study results and caveats: Most assays used freshly isolated PBMCs, as cryopreservation partially reduced CXCR3. When CXCR3-positive naive cells were set against CXCR3-negative naive cells, the former had more hydrophobic TRB CDR3s.

Carrying UMI labels, the TRB cDNA libraries were prepared through 5' RACE. TCRdb reprocessed the 5' RACE reads; each CDR3 protein has one entry and no DNA is given. The specimen's table records around 81,000 distinct CDR3 sequences. Material: naive CXCR3- CD8+ T cells from blood. The subset is: CD45RO-CCR7+CD27+CD95- naive CD8+ T cells lacking CXCR3 (TNR3-). The receptor's source is a human donor in good health. Some clones in this sample may be carry-over from other donors' samples. The gene calls are TRBV5-5 and TRBJ1-4; TCRdb picks TRBD1, but there is no DNA to check that call. This chain's CDR3 is CASSLAGAANEKLFF.